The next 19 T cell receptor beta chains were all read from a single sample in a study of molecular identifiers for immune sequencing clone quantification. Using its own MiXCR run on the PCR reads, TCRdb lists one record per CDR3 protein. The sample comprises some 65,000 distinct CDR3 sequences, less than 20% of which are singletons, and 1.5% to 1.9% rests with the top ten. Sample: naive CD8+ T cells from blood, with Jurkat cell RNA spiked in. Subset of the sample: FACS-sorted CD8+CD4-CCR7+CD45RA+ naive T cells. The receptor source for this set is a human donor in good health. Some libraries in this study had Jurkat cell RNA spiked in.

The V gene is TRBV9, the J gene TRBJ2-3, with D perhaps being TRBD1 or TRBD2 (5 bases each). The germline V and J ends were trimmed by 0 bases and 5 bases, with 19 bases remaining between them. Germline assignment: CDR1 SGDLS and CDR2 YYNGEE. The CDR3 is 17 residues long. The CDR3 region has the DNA TGTGCCAGCAGCGTAGCTCCTCCGGGACCAGCAGGAGATACGCAGTATTTT. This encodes CASSVAPPGPAGDTQYF.

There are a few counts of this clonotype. In nucleotides, the CDR3 is TGTGCCACCGGGCCCGGGACAGGGGGCGCCGAGACCCAGTACTTC. Protein: CATGPGTGGAETQYF. The chain has TRBV5-5 and TRBJ2-5; 12 bases match TRBD1. Germline CDR1 SGHKS, CDR2 YYEKEE (reference sequence). The ends lost 9 bases at V and 5 bases at J; junction bases unmatched: 11. CDR3 length: 15 amino acids.

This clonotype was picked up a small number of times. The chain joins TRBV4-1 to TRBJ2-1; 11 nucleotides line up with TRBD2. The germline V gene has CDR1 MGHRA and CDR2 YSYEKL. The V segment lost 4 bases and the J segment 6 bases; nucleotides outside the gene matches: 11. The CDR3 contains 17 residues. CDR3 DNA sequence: TGCGCCAGCAGCCGGGAACCGACTAGCGGGGCCTCCAATGAGCAGTTCTTC. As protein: CASSREPTSGASNEQFF.

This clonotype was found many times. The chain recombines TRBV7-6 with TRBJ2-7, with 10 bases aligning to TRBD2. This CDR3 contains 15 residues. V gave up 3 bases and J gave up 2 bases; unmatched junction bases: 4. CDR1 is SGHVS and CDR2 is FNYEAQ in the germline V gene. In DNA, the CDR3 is TGTGCCAGCAGCTTCGGACTAGCGGCCACCTACGAGCAGTACTTC. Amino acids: CASSFGLAATYEQYF.

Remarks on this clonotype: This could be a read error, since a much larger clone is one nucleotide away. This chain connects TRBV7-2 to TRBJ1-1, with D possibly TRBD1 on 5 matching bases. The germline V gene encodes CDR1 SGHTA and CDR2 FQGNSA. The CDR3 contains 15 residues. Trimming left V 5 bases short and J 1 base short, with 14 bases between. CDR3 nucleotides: TGTGCCAGCAGCACCCCCCGGGGCCCGAACACTGAAGCTTTCTTT. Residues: CASSTPRGPNTEAFF.

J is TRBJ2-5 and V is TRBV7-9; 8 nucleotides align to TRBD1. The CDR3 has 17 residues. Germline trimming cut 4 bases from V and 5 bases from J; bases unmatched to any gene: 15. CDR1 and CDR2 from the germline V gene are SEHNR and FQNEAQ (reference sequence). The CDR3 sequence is CASSSPPPAGGWETQYF. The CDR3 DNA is TGTGCCAGCAGCTCCCCCCCCCCGGCAGGGGGCTGGGAGACCCAGTACTTC.

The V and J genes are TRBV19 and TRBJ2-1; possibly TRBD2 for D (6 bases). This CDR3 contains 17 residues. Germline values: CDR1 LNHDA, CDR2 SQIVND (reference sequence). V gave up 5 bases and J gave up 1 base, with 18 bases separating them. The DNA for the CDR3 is TGTGCCAGTAGTTACCTCCCTTGGGGGGAATCCTACAATGAGCAGTTCTTC. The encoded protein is CASSYLPWGESYNEQFF.

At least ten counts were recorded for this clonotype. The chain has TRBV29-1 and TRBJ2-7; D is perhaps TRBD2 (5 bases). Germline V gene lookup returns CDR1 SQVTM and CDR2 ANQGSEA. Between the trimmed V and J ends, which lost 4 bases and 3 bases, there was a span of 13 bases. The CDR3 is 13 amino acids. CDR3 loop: CSVAGLAVYEQYF. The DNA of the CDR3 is TGCAGCGTTGCTGGTCTAGCAGTCTACGAGCAGTACTTC.

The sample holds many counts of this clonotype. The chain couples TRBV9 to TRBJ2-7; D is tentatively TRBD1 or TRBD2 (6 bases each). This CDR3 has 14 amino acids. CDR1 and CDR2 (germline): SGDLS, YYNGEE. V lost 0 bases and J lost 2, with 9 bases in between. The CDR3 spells CASSVGGATYEQYF. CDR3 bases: TGTGCCAGCAGCGTAGGGGGGGCAACCTACGAGCAGTACTTC.

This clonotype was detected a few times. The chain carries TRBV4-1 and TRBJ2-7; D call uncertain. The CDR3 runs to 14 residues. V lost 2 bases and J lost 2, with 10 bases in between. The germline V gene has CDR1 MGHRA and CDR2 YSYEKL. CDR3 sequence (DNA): TGCGCCAGCAGCCAATCCCCCGGAACCTACGAGCAGTACTTC. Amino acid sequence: CASSQSPGTYEQYF.

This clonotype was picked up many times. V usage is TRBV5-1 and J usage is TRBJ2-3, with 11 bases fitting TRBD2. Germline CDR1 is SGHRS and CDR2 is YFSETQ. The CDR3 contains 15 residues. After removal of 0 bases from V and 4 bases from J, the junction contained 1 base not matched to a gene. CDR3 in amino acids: CASSLAGLAADTQYF. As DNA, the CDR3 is TGCGCCAGCAGCTTGGCGGGACTAGCGGCAGATACGCAGTATTTT. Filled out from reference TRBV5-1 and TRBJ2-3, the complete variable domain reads KAGVTQTPRYLIKTRGQQVTLSCSPISGHRSVSWYQQTPGQGLQFLFEYFSETQRNKGNFPGRFSGRQFSNSRSEMNVSTLELGDSALYLCASSLAGLAADTQYFGPGTRLTVL.

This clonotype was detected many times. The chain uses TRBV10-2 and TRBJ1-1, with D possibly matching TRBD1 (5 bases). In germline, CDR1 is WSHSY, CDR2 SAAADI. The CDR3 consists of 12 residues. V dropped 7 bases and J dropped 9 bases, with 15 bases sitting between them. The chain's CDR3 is CASTMGQGQAFF. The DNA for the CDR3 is TGCGCCAGCACCATGGGGCAGGGCCAAGCTTTCTTT.

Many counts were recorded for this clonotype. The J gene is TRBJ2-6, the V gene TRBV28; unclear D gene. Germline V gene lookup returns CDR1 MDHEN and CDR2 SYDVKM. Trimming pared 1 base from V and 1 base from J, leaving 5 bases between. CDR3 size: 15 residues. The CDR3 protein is CASSLFRSGANVLTF. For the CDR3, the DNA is TGTGCCAGCAGTTTATTCCGTTCTGGGGCCAACGTCCTGACTTTC.

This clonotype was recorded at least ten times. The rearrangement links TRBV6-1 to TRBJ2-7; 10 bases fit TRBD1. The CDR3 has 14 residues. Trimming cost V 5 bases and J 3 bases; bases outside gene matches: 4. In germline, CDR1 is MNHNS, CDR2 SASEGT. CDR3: CASSWTGGIYEQYF. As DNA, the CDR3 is TGTGCCAGCAGTTGGACAGGGGGAATCTACGAGCAGTACTTC.

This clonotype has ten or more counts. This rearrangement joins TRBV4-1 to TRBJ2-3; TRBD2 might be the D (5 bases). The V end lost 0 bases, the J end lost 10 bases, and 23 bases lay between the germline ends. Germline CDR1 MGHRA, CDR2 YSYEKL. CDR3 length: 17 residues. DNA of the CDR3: TGCGCCAGCAGCCAAGAAGTCTCCGGGCTGTTGTCGAGGGCGCAGTATTTT. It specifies CASSQEVSGLLSRAQYF.

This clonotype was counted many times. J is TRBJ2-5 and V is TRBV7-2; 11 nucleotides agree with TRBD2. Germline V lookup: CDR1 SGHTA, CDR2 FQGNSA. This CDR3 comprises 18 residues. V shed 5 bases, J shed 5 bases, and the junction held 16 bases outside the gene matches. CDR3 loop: CASSPTYGTSGSWETQYF. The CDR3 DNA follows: TGTGCCAGCAGCCCCACCTACGGGACTAGCGGCTCGTGGGAGACCCAGTACTTC.

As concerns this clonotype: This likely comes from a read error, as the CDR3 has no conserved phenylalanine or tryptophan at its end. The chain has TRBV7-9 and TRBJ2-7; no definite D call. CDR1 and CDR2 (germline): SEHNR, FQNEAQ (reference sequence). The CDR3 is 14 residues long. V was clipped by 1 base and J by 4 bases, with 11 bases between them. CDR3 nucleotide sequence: TGTGCCAGCAGCTTAGAAGAGGATGATTACGAGCAGTACCTC. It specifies CASSLEEDDYEQYL.

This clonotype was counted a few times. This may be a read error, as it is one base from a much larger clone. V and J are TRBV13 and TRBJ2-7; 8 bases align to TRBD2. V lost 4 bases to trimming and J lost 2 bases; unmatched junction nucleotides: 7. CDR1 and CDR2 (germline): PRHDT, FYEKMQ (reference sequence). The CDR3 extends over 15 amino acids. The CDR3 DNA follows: TGTGCCAGCAGCTCTGCAGCGGGAGCCCCCTACGAGCAGTACTTC. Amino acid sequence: CASSSAAGAPYEQYF.

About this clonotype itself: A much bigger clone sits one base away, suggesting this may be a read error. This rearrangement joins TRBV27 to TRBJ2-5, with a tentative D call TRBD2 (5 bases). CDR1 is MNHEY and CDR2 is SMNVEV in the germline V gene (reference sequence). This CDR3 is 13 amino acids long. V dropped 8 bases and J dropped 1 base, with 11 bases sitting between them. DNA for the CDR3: TGTGCCAGCGGAGAGGGCCTCCAAGAGACCCAGTACTTC. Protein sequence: CASGEGLQETQYF.